This T cell receptor beta chain stems from a study of identical twins. TCRdb re-analysed the 5' RACE reads in MiXCR, keeping a single row per CDR3 protein. The sample lists hundreds of thousands of distinct CDR3 sequences, 20% to 25% occurring once. V was pared by 2 bases and J by 1 base, with 14 bases between. The CDR3 has 17 residues. Germline V gene lookup returns CDR1 SGHVS and CDR2 FQNEAQ. These data were likewise used in another study, on T cells expressing NK-cell markers.

The chain recombines TRBV7-8 with TRBJ2-2, with a tentative D call TRBD2 (6 bases). The receptor's source is a woman under 30 in good health. Material: CD4+ T cells sorted from blood. Here the CDR3 reads CASSLRLAVMNTGELFF. The CDR3 nucleotides are TGTGCCAGCAGCTTACGTTTAGCGGTTATGAACACCGGGGAGCTGTTTTTT.